This entry describes one T cell receptor (beta chain). The sample originates from a study of blood T cell repertoires in COVID-19. Study information: Acute-phase and convalescent COVID-19 samples originated in the United States, Italy and Spain. T cells, B-cell-depleted T cells, or PBMCs provided the cDNA or gDNA that served as material.

Original processing notes: For nucleated cells, counts were estimated from reference gene primer amplification. Generated by immunoSEQ multiplex PCR, the TCRdb table keeps only in-frame clones and is missing some. The V and J calls and clone size were taken over from that table, and D and trimming were inferred from the DNA. Among over 300,000 clones listed, 90% were seen once. The CDR3 contains 15 residues. V dropped 3 bases and J dropped 5; count of bases not matched to a gene: 8. Germline V gives CDR1 SGHNT, CDR2 YENEEA. This TCR was recovered from a man aged 18 to 29 with active or convalescent COVID-19. The sequencing sample was made of peripheral blood. The chain is built from TRBV11-3 and TRBJ2-5, with TRBD1 matching over 8 bases. In DNA form, the CDR3 reads TGTGCCAGCAGCTTTCGGACAGGGAGGCACGAGACCCAGTACTTC. Its translation is CASSFRTGRHETQYF.